A selection of T cell receptor beta chains follows, all from one sample in a study of control samples from healthy donors and cancer patients. Sequencing used immunoSEQ multiplex PCR; TCRdb keeps in-frame clones, though not all of them. The sample has some 74,000 clones, 70% to 90% seen once. The sequenced material came from blood. These receptors all come from a woman in her forties or fifties in good health. The CDR3 runs from the conserved cysteine through the conserved F or W. A D gene is named only where the DNA matches it firmly. The size of a clone is reported for some rows only, either as once, few or many, or as a class for expanded clones.

J | V | D | size | DNA | CDR3
TRBJ2-3 | TRBV5-6 | . | . | TGTGCCAGCAGCCAGGGACATCTACGCACAGATACGCAGTATTTT | CASSQGHLRTDTQYF
TRBJ2-1 | TRBV11-2 | . | . | TGTGCCAGCAGCTTGCTTGGGGGAACGGATGAGCAGTTCTTC | CASSLLGGTDEQFF
TRBJ2-1 | TRBV12-3/TRBV12-4 | . | . | TGTGCCAGCAGTTTAGGGGAGGATGAGCAGTTCTTC | CASSLGEDEQFF
TRBJ1-2 | TRBV6-6 | . | few | TGTGCCAGCAGTTTCACAGGGTCCTACGGCTACACCTTC | CASSFTGSYGYTF
TRBJ2-1 | TRBV18 | . | . | TGTGCCAGCTCCCAAGGACAGAGCTCCTACAATGAGCAGTTCTTC | CASSQGQSSYNEQFF
TRBJ1-1 | TRBV7-8 | . | . | TGTGCCAGCAGCCCCGGGGTACTGGGGACTGAAGCTTTCTTT | CASSPGVLGTEAFF
TRBJ2-7 | TRBV7-2 | TRBD2 | once | TGTGCCAGCAGCTTGGGCCCTAGCGGGGAGGCCTACGAGCAGTACTTC | CASSLGPSGEAYEQYF
TRBJ2-2 | TRBV6-5 | . | . | TGTGCCAGCAGTTCTCGAGGGCCCGGGGAGCTGTTTTTT | CASSSRGPGELFF
TRBJ2-3 | TRBV12-3/TRBV12-4 | TRBD1 | once | TGTGCCAGCAGAAAACAGGGGACAGATACGCAGTATTTT | CASRKQGTDTQYF
TRBJ2-7 | TRBV3-1/TRBV3-2 | . | . | TGTGCCAGCAGCCAAAGCCAGCGAGCGGACGAGCAGTACTTC | CASSQSQRADEQYF
TRBJ1-2 | TRBV19 | . | . | TGTGCCAGTAGTATTAGGCAGACCAAGAATGGCTACACCTTC | CASSIRQTKNGYTF
TRBJ2-6 | TRBV2 | . | . | TGTGCCAGCAGTGAGGGGACCTCTGGGGCCAACGTCCTGACTTTC | CASSEGTSGANVLTF
TRBJ1-1 | TRBV20-1 | . | few | TGCAGTGCTACGACAGAAATTGAAGCTTTCTTT | CSATTEIEAFF
TRBJ2-5 | TRBV11-2 | TRBD1 | . | TGTGCCAGCAGCTCATCCGTATCGGGACAGGTGGGGGCGGAGACCCAGTACTTC | CASSSSVSGQVGAETQYF
TRBJ2-3 | TRBV19 | . | once | TGTGCCAGTACCCTGGGGGTTACTAGCACAGATACGCAGTATTTT | CASTLGVTSTDTQYF
TRBJ1-3 | TRBV5-1 | . | . | TGCGCCAGCAGCTTCTCCGGAAACACCATATATTTT | CASSFSGNTIYF
TRBJ2-1 | TRBV6-2/TRBV6-3 | . | . | TGTGCCAGCAGTTTGATCGCTAGCGAAAAGTTCTTC | CASSLIASEKFF
TRBJ1-1 | TRBV9 | . | few | TGTGCCAGCAGCGTCACGGTCGGAGCAAATACTGAAGCTTTCTTT | CASSVTVGANTEAFF
TRBJ2-7 | TRBV7-9 | . | . | TGTGCCAGCAGCTTAGATAGATACTACGAGCAGTACTTC | CASSLDRYYEQYF
TRBJ2-2 | TRBV19 | . | . | TGTGCCAGTAGTATGTCAGGGCCCCCCGGGGAGCTGTTTTTT | CASSMSGPPGELFF
TRBJ2-1 | TRBV2 | TRBD2 | . | TGTGCCAGCAGTGATCTTGCGGGGGTTTCGTTCTTC | CASSDLAGVSFF
TRBJ1-4 | TRBV10-2 | TRBD1 | once | TGCGCCAGCAGTCTTGGACAGGCAACTAATGAAAAACTGTTTTTT | CASSLGQATNEKLFF
TRBJ2-7 | TRBV19 | TRBD2 | . | TGTGCCAGTAGCCCCTTCGGCGGGGGGGCCTACGAGCAGTACTTC | CASSPFGGGAYEQYF
TRBJ1-2 | TRBV6-6 | . | . | TGTGCCACCAAACAACAGGGATTTAACTATGGCTACACCTTC | CATKQQGFNYGYTF
TRBJ1-5 | TRBV15 | . | . | TGTGCCACCAGCAGAGACTCGAGGGATCAGCCCCAGCATTTT | CATSRDSRDQPQHF
TRBJ1-4 | TRBV4-2 | . | . | TGTGCCAGCAGCCGAGGGACGGACGCAACTAATGAAAAACTGTTTTTT | CASSRGTDATNEKLFF
TRBJ2-7 | TRBV7-2 | . | . | TGTGCCAGCAGCTCCGACATAGAGGGTGACGAGCAGTACTTC | CASSSDIEGDEQYF
TRBJ2-3 | TRBV27 | TRBD1 | . | TGTGCCAGCAGTTTTCTTGGCTGGGACAGGGGAGGAAAGGATACGCAGTATTTT | CASSFLGWDRGGKDTQYF
TRBJ2-1 | TRBV7-2 | . | . | TGTGCCAGCAGCTTATCCTTGACGAATGAGCAGTTCTTC | CASSLSLTNEQFF
TRBJ2-2 | TRBV10-3 | . | . | TGTGCCATCAGTGACCACAGGGAGGCCGGGGAGCTGTTTTTT | CAISDHREAGELFF
TRBJ2-7 | TRBV2 | . | once | TGTGCCAGCAGTAACATCTACGAGCAGTACTTC | CASSNIYEQYF
TRBJ2-7 | TRBV12-5 | . | . | TGTGCTAGTGGTCCCCGACTTTACGAGCAGTACTTC | CASGPRLYEQYF
TRBJ2-1 | TRBV6-5 | . | . | TGTGCCAGCAGGGCAGGGCAGAATGAGCAGTTCTTC | CASRAGQNEQFF
TRBJ1-2 | TRBV5-1 | TRBD1 | . | TGCGCCAGCCAACCTACAGGGGCGCACGGTGGCTACACCTTC | CASQPTGAHGGYTF
TRBJ2-1 | TRBV5-4 | TRBD1 | . | TGTGCCAGCAGCTTTTTCGGAGGGACAGGGAACCCCAATGAGCAGTTCTTC | CASSFFGGTGNPNEQFF
TRBJ1-2 | TRBV7-8 | . | . | TGTGCCAGCAGCTTGAGACGAAACTATGGCTACACCTTC | CASSLRRNYGYTF
TRBJ1-3 | TRBV28 | TRBD1 | . | TGTGCCAGCAGTCTCCCTTACGGACAGGGCTCCGGAAACACCATATATTTT | CASSLPYGQGSGNTIYF
TRBJ1-5 | TRBV4-1 | . | once | TGCGCCAGCAGCTCAGACGGCAATCAGCCCCAGCATTTT | CASSSDGNQPQHF
TRBJ2-7 | TRBV2 | . | . | TGTGCCAGCAGTGCGACGACGGGACTTGTCTACGAGCAGTACTTC | CASSATTGLVYEQYF
TRBJ2-4 | TRBV9 | . | . | TGTGCCAGCAGCGTTGATTTAGCCAAAAACATTCAGTACTTC | CASSVDLAKNIQYF
TRBJ2-2 | TRBV4-2 | TRBD1 | once | TGTGCCAGCAACGGACAGGGTGGAACCGGGGAGCTGTTTTTT | CASNGQGGTGELFF
TRBJ1-1 | TRBV5-4 | . | once | TGTGCCAGCAGCCCTGAGGGGGGGGGCCACACTGAAGCTTTCTTT | CASSPEGGGHTEAFF
TRBJ2-7 | TRBV10-2 | . | . | TGCGCCAGCAGTGAGTCCCGGGGGGCTGGGAACGAGCAGTACTTC | CASSESRGAGNEQYF
TRBJ1-3 | TRBV6-5 | . | . | TGTGCCAGCAGTTATGGAGGGGGGGGAAACACCATATATTTT | CASSYGGGGNTIYF
TRBJ2-7 | TRBV6-5 | TRBD1 | . | TGTGCCAGCACCGAAGGGACAGGGTTTACCTACGAGCAGTACTTC | CASTEGTGFTYEQYF